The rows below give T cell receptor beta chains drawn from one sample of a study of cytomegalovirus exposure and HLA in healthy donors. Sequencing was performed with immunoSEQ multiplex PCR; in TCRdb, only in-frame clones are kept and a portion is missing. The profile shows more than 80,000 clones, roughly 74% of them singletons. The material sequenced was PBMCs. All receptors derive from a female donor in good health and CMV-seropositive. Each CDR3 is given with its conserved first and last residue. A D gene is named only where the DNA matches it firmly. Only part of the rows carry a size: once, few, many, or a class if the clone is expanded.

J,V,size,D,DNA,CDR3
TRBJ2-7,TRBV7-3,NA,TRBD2,TGTGCCAGCAGCCCGTCTAGCGGGGGGGCCTACGAGCAGTACTTC,CASSPSSGGAYEQYF
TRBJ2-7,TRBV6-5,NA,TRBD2,TGTGCCAGCAGCCCCCCCGGGACTAGCGGCGAGCAGTACTTC,CASSPPGTSGEQYF
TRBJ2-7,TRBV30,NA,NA,TGTGCCTGGAGTGCCACCTACGAGCAGTACTTC,CAWSATYEQYF
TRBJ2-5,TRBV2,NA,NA,TGTGCCAGCAGTGAAGCGCCTACAGCAGAGACCCAGTACTTC,CASSEAPTAETQYF
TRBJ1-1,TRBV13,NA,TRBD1,TGTGCCAGCATACAGGGGCGAACTGAAGCTTTCTTT,CASIQGRTEAFF
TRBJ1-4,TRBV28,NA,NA,TGTGCCAGCAGTTTCTCGGGGGAGGATAAACTGTTTTTT,CASSFSGEDKLFF
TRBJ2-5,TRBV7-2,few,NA,TGTGCCAGCAGCTTACAGTCCCAAGAGACCCAGTACTTC,CASSLQSQETQYF
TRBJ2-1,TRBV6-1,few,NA,TGTGCCAGCAATGCAGATACCTACAATGAGCAGTTCTTC,CASNADTYNEQFF
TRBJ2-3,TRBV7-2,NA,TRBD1,TGTGCCAGCAGCCCCGGACAGGGCACAGATACGCAGTATTTT,CASSPGQGTDTQYF
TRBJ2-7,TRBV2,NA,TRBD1,TGTGCCAGCAAAGGGGACAGGGTTAAATACGAGCAGTACTTC,CASKGDRVKYEQYF
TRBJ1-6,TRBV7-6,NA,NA,TGTGCCAGCAGCTTAGGAAGCAGGGATCGGGATAATTCACCCCTCCACTTT,CASSLGSRDRDNSPLHF
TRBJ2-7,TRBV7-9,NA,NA,TGTGCCAGCAGCTCCCAATACACCTCCCACGAGCAGTACTTC,CASSSQYTSHEQYF
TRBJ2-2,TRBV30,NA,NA,TGTGCCTGTGAGACCGGGACTTTTGGAGGGACCGGGGAGCTGTTTTTT,CACETGTFGGTGELFF
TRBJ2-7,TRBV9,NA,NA,TGTGCCAGCAGCGCCTCGCCCCTACTAGCGGGACAGGGCGAGCAGTACTTC,CASSASPLLAGQGEQYF
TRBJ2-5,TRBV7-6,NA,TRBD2,TGTGCCAGCAGCTTGATACTAGCGGGGTCCCTAGGGGAGACCCAGTACTTC,CASSLILAGSLGETQYF
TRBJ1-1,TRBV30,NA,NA,TGTGCCTGGAGGACGTGGGCCTACACTGAAGCTTTCTTT,CAWRTWAYTEAFF
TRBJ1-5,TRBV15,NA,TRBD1,TGTGCCACCAGCAGGGCAGGGGGCGCCGGCAATCAGCCCCAGCATTTT,CATSRAGGAGNQPQHF
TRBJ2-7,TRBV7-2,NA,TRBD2,TGTGCCAGCGGAAAGCGGGAGTCTCACGAGCAGTACTTC,CASGKRESHEQYF
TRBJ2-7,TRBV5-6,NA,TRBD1,TGTGCCAGCAGTACCTCACAGGGGACGATCGAGCAGTACTTC,CASSTSQGTIEQYF
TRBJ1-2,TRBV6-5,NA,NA,TGTGCCAGCAGTTACCTCCAGGGAAGGGTCTATGGCTACACCTTC,CASSYLQGRVYGYTF
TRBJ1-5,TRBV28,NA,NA,TGTGCCAGCAGTTTTTCCTTCGATCAGCCCCAGCATTTT,CASSFSFDQPQHF
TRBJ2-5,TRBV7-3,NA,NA,TGTGCCAGCAGCTTAACCGCGGGGCCGGAGACCCAGTACTTC,CASSLTAGPETQYF
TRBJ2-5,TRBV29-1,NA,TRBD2,TGCAGCGTGAAGGGAGGGGCAGGCAGCGAGACCCAGTACTTC,CSVKGGAGSETQYF
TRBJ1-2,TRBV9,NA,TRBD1,TGTGCCAGCGGTGGTAGACAGGGGATCCCCTATGGCTACACCTTC,CASGGRQGIPYGYTF
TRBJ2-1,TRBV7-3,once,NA,TGTGCCAGCAGCCCAGGAGGAAGGGAGCAGTTCTTC,CASSPGGREQFF
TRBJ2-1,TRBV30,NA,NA,TGTGCCTGGAGTGAGGGAGCAACATATGAGCAGTTCTTC,CAWSEGATYEQFF
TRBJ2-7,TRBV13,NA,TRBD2,TGTGCCAGCAGCCCCTCGGCACTAGCGGGGGCCCACGAGCAGTACTTC,CASSPSALAGAHEQYF
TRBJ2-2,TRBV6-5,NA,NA,TGTGCCAGCAGAGGGGCCCTACACACCGGGGAGCTGTTTTTT,CASRGALHTGELFF
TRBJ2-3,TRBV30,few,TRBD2,TGTGCCTGGAAGACTAGCGGGAGGGCCGGGGGTACAGATACGCAGTATTTT,CAWKTSGRAGGTDTQYF
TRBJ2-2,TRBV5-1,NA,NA,TGCGCCAGCAGGTCCCAGGGCCTCGCGAGCACCGGGGAGCTGTTTTTT,CASRSQGLASTGELFF
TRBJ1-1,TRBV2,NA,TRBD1,TGTGCCAGCATGAGGACAGGGGGATCCACTGAAGCTTTCTTT,CASMRTGGSTEAFF